Included here is one T cell receptor (beta chain) sequence, with context. Its antigen is as yet unknown. The data stem from a study of cytomegalovirus exposure and HLA in healthy donors. This PCR relied on a set of 60 Vbeta primers and 13 Jbeta primers. Using immunoSEQ multiplex PCR, the repertoire was profiled, and TCRdb retains in-frame clones only, with some absent. The profile shows around 160,000 clones, around 79% of them singletons. Study-wide findings and caveats: A later analysis found most CMV-associated TCR beta chains apparently HLA-restricted. Accurate prediction of HLA-A and HLA-B alleles (for most subjects) was reportedly achieved from TCR beta sequences. Immune exposure was documented only through CMV serostatus. Being productive about 87% or about 30% of the time was typical of most TCR beta V segments in an earlier analysis.

Trimming at V came to 6 bases and at J to 7 bases, leaving 6 bases not matched to a gene. The CDR3 length is 14 residues. Germline CDR1 is SGHRS and CDR2 is YFSETQ. This chain links TRBV5-1 with TRBJ1-4; 10 bases map to TRBD1. Material for sequencing was PBMCs. The TCR comes from a man aged 50 to 59 in good health and CMV-seropositive. The CDR3, as DNA: TGCGCCAGCATGCCTGACAGGGGGCGTGAAAAACTGTTTTTT. Its translation: CASMPDRGREKLFF.